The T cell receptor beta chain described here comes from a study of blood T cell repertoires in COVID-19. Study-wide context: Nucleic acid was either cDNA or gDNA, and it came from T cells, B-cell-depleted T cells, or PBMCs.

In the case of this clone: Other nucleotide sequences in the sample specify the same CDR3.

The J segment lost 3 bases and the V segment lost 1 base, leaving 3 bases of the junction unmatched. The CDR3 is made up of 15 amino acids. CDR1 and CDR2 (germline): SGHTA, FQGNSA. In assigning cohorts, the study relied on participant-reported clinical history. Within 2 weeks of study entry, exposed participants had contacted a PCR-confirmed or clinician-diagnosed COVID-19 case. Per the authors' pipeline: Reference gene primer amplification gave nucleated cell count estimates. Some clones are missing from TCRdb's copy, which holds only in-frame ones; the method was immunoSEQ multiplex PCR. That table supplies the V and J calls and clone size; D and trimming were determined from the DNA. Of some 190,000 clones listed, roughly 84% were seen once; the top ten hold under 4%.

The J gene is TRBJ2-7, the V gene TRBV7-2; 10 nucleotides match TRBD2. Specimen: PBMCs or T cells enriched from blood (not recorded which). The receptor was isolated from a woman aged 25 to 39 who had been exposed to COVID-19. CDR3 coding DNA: TGTGCCAGCAGCTTAGGCCTAGCGGGGGTCTACGAGCAGTACTTC. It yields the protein CASSLGLAGVYEQYF.